A selection of T cell receptor beta chains follows, all from one sample in a study of blood T cell repertoires in COVID-19. Libraries were prepared by immunoSEQ multiplex PCR; TCRdb keeps only in-frame clonotypes and omits some of them. The profile covers roughly 250,000 clones, with 87% appearing a single time and 7.2% taken by the ten largest. Specimen: peripheral blood. The receptor set was obtained from a man aged 55 to 70 who had recovered from COVID-19. The CDR3 runs from the conserved cysteine through the conserved F or W. The D gene is left open where the match is weak. Clone size is given for some rows only: seen once, a few or many times, or a class if the clone is expanded.

d_gene,v_gene,abundance,j_gene,CDR3nt,CDR3aa
-,TRBV6-6,-,TRBJ1-6,TGTGCCAGCATCGAACAGGGATTTTATTCACCCCTCCACTTT,CASIEQGFYSPLHF
-,TRBV7-8,-,TRBJ2-3,TGTGCCAGCAGAGGGGGTCACACAGATACGCAGTATTTT,CASRGGHTDTQYF
TRBD1,TRBV18,-,TRBJ1-2,TGTGCCAGCTCGCCAAATAGACAGGGTCTGGGGTATGGCTACACCTTC,CASSPNRQGLGYGYTF
TRBD1,TRBV6-5,-,TRBJ1-4,TGTGCCATCGCCAGGGGGCCTAATGAAAAACTGTTTTTT,CAIARGPNEKLFF
-,TRBV5-1,once,TRBJ2-1,TGCGCCAGCAGCCCGCTGACAGAATCCAATGAGCAGTTCTTC,CASSPLTESNEQFF
-,TRBV29-1,-,TRBJ2-3,TGCAGCGTCGGGGGAATCACAGATACGCAGTATTTT,CSVGGITDTQYF
-,TRBV21-1,few,TRBJ1-3,TGTGCCAGCAGCCGCCATGGAGACACCATATATTTT,CASSRHGDTIYF
-,TRBV19,-,TRBJ2-3,TGTGCCAGTAGGGGGGGTTTGGCAGATACGCAGTATTTT,CASRGGLADTQYF
TRBD1,TRBV3-1/TRBV3-2,-,TRBJ1-4,TGTGCCAGCAGCCAAACAGGGGGTATGAGTGGAAAACTGTTTTTT,CASSQTGGMSGKLFF
-,TRBV4-1,-,TRBJ1-4,TGCGCCAGCAGCCACCTGAGAGGGGGGCGGGGGCTGTTTTTT,CASSHLRGGRGLFF
TRBD2,TRBV28,-,TRBJ2-2,TGTGCCAGCAGTTTGTTACTAGCGGGGGCCGCGAACACCGGGGAGCTGTTTTTT,CASSLLLAGAANTGELFF
-,TRBV5-1,-,TRBJ2-3,TGCGCCAGCAGCTTCGGACAGATCACAGATACGCAGTATTTT,CASSFGQITDTQYF
-,TRBV25-1,-,TRBJ1-5,TGTGCCAGCAGTGTAGACAGTTCTCAGCCCCAGCATTTT,CASSVDSSQPQHF
TRBD1,TRBV5-5,-,TRBJ1-6,TGTGCCAGCAGCTTGGAACAGGGGGCTTCCTATAATTCACCCCTCCACTTT,CASSLEQGASYNSPLHF
TRBD2,TRBV10-3,-,TRBJ2-5,TGTGCCATCAGCGGAGGGACTAGCGGGCAAGAGACCCAGTACTTC,CAISGGTSGQETQYF
-,TRBV5-6,-,TRBJ1-1,TGTGCCAGCAGCTTGGGAGGGAACACTGAAGCTTTCTTT,CASSLGGNTEAFF
TRBD2,TRBV7-2,-,TRBJ2-1,TGTGCCAGCAGCTCCCCGGGACTAGCGGGGGGGCGGGAGCAGTTCTTC,CASSSPGLAGGREQFF
-,TRBV5-1,-,TRBJ2-6,TGCGCCAGCAGCTTGGTGGCAGGCTCTGGGGCCAACGTCCTGACTTTC,CASSLVAGSGANVLTF
TRBD1,TRBV5-6,-,TRBJ2-7,TGTGCCAGCAGCCCCGGGACAGCCTACGAGCAGTACTTC,CASSPGTAYEQYF
-,TRBV10-3,-,TRBJ2-1,TGTGCCATCAGTGATGGAGGGGGCCTCTCCTACAATGAGCAGTTCTTC,CAISDGGGLSYNEQFF
TRBD1,TRBV5-5,-,TRBJ1-3,TGTGCCAGCAGCCCGGGACAGGGAAGAAACACCATATATTTT,CASSPGQGRNTIYF
-,TRBV11-2,-,TRBJ1-2,TGTGCCAGCAGCGCTAGTGGGAGGGCACGGAACTATGGCTACACCTTC,CASSASGRARNYGYTF
TRBD2,TRBV4-2,-,TRBJ2-7,TGTGCCAGCAGCCAGCTAGCGGCCCCGAACGAGCAGTACTTC,CASSQLAAPNEQYF
TRBD1,TRBV5-1,-,TRBJ1-6,TGCGCCAGCAGCGACCCGAGACAGGGGTATTCACCCCTCCACTTT,CASSDPRQGYSPLHF
TRBD2,TRBV6-5,-,TRBJ2-1,TGTGCCAGCAGTCACTCCGGGACTAGCGGGCTTGATGAGCAGTTCTTC,CASSHSGTSGLDEQFF
-,TRBV19,once,TRBJ2-1,TGTGCCAGTAGACTATACAATGAGCAGTTCTTC,CASRLYNEQFF
-,TRBV25-1,-,TRBJ2-1,TGTGCCAGCAGTGAATACGGTGAGCAGTTCTTC,CASSEYGEQFF
-,TRBV9,-,TRBJ2-3,TGTGCCAGCAGCGCCAGAGACCCATACGGGGCAGATACGCAGTATTTT,CASSARDPYGADTQYF
TRBD1,TRBV19,-,TRBJ1-2,TGTGCCAGTAGTATCCCGAGGGGGCTCGGGTATGGCTACACCTTC,CASSIPRGLGYGYTF
TRBD2,TRBV2,-,TRBJ2-5,TGTGCCAGCAGTGTGAGCGGGGGGACACAAGAGACCCAGTACTTC,CASSVSGGTQETQYF
-,TRBV6-5,-,TRBJ1-2,TGTGCCGGGGGGGTAGGCTATGGCTACACCTTC,CAGGVGYGYTF
-,TRBV5-5,-,TRBJ2-2,TGTGCCAGCAGCTTTCTCCTAGGGAACACCGGGGAGCTGTTTTTT,CASSFLLGNTGELFF
-,TRBV5-1,-,TRBJ2-6,TGCGCCAGCAGCTTGGCCGGGGTCTACTCTGGGGCCAACGTCCTGACTTTC,CASSLAGVYSGANVLTF
TRBD1,TRBV9,-,TRBJ1-3,TGTGCCAGCAGTAGGGGGCAGATACTTGGAAACACCATATATTTT,CASSRGQILGNTIYF
-,TRBV27,once,TRBJ1-3,TGTGCCAGCAGTTTAGGTCCGGGGAGTGCTGGAAACACCATATATTTT,CASSLGPGSAGNTIYF
-,TRBV19,-,TRBJ2-5,TGTGCCAGTAGTTTGGCAGGGGTGGAGACCCAGTACTTC,CASSLAGVETQYF
TRBD1,TRBV9,-,TRBJ2-1,TGTGCCAGCAGCGCAAACCCGGGACAGGGTATCTACAATGAGCAGTTCTTC,CASSANPGQGIYNEQFF
TRBD1,TRBV5-1,-,TRBJ1-4,TGCGCCAGCGCGGACAGGGCAGCAACTAATGAAAAACTGTTTTTT,CASADRAATNEKLFF
-,TRBV5-4,-,TRBJ1-1,TGTGCCAGCAGCTCGGTTGGACAAGAAGAAGCTTTCTTT,CASSSVGQEEAFF
-,TRBV2,-,TRBJ2-3,TGTGCCAGCAGTCGTCAGGGGAGCACAGATACGCAGTATTTT,CASSRQGSTDTQYF
TRBD2,TRBV5-4,few,TRBJ2-1,TGTGCCAGCAGTCGGCGGGGGGCCCTTAATGAGCAGTTCTTC,CASSRRGALNEQFF
-,TRBV24-1,once,TRBJ1-2,TGTGCCACCAGTGGCGGACAAGCCTATGGCTACACCTTC,CATSGGQAYGYTF
TRBD1,TRBV7-9,-,TRBJ2-1,TGTGCCAGCAGCCCCCGGGACAGCTTAGTGGTCTTC,CASSPRDSLVVF
-,TRBV5-1,-,TRBJ2-3,TGCGCCAGCAGCTCGGGGAGCACAGATACGCAGTATTTT,CASSSGSTDTQYF